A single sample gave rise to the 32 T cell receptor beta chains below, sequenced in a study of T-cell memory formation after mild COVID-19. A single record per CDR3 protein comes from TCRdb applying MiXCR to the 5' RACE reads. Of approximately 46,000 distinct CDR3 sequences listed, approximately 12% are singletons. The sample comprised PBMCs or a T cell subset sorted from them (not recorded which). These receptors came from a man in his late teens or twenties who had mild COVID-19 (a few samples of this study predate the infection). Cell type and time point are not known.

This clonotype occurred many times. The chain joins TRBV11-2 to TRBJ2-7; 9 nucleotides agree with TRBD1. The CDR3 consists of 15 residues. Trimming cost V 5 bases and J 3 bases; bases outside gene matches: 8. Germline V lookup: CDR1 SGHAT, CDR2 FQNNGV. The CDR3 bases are TGTGCCAGCAGCGTCCCCGGGACAGGGCTCTACGAGCAGTACTTC. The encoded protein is CASSVPGTGLYEQYF.

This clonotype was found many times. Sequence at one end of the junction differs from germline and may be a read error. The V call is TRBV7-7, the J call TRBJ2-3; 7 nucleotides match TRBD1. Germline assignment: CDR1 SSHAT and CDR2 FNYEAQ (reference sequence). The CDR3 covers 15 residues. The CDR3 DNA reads TGTGCTAGCAGCCCTCGAACAGGGGCGACAGATACGCAGTATTTT. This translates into CASSPRTGATDTQYF.

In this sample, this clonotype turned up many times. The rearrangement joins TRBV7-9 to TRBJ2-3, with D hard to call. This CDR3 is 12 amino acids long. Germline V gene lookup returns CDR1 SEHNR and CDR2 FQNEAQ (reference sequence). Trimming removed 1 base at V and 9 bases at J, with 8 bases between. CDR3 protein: CASSLDWATQYF. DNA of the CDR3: TGTGCCAGCAGCTTAGACTGGGCGACGCAGTATTTT. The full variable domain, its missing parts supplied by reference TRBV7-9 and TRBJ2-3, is DTGVSQNPRHKITKRGQNVTFRCDPISEHNRLYWYRQTLGQGPEFLTYFQNEAQLEKSRLLSDRFSAERPKGSFSTLEIQRTEQGDSAMYLCASSLDWATQYFGPGTRLTVL.

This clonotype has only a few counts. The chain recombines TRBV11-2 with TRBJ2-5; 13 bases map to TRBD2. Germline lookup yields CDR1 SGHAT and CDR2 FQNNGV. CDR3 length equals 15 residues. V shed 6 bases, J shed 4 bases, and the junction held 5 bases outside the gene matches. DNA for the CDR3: TGTGCCAGCAGGGGGACTAGCGGGGCGGGAGAGACCCAGTACTTC. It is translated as CASRGTSGAGETQYF.

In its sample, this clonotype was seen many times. The CDR3 nucleotides read TGTGCCAGCAGTTTGGGGCAGGACTTATACGAGCAGTACTTC. This gives the protein CASSLGQDLYEQYF. V gene TRBV12-3 or TRBV12-4 combines with J gene TRBJ2-7; either TRBD1 or TRBD2 may supply D (5 bases each). Trimming shortened V by 3 bases and J by 4 bases, and 13 bases separated the two germline ends. The CDR3 extends over 14 amino acids.

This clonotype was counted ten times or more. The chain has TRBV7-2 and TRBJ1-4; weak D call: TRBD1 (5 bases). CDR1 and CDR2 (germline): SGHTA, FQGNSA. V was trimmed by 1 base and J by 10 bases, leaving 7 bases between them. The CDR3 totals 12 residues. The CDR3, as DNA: TGTGCCAGCAGCTTAGACAGGAGAAAACTGTTTTTT. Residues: CASSLDRRKLFF.

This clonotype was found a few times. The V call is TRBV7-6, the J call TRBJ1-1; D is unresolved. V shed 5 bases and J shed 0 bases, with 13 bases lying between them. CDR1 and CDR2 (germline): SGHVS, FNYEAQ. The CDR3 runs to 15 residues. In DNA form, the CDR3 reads TGTGCCAGCAGCCCCGGCGTAGATATGAACACTGAAGCTTTCTTT. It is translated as CASSPGVDMNTEAFF.

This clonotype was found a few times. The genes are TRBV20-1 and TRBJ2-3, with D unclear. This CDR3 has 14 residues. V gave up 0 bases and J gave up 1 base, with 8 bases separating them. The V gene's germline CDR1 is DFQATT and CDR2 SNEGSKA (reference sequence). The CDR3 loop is CSARDPGRTDTQYF. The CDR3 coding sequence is TGCAGTGCTAGAGACCCAGGTCGCACAGATACGCAGTATTTT.

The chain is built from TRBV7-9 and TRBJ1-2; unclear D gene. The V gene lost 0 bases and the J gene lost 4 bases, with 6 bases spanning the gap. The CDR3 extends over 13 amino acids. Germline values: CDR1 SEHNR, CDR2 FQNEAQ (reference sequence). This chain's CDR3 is CASSLAESYGYTF. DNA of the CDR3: TGTGCCAGCAGCTTAGCGGAATCCTATGGCTACACCTTC.

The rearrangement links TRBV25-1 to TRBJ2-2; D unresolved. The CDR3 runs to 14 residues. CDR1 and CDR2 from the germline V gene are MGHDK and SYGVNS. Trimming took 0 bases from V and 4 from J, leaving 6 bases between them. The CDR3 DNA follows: TGTGCCAGCAGTGAATACGTGAGCACCGGGGAGCTGTTTTTT. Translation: CASSEYVSTGELFF. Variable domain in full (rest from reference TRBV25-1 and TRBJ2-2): EADIYQTPRYLVIGTGKKITLECSQTMGHDKMYWYQQDPGMELHLIHYSYGVNSTEKGDLSSESTVSRIRTEHFPLTLESARPSHTSQYLCASSEYVSTGELFFGEGSRLTVL.

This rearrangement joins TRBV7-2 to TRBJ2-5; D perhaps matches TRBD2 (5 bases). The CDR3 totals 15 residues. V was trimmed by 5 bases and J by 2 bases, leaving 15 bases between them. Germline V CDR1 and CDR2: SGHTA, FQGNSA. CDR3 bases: TGTGCCAGCAGCCCACCAGTCGGGGTTCAAGAGACCCAGTACTTC. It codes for CASSPPVGVQETQYF.

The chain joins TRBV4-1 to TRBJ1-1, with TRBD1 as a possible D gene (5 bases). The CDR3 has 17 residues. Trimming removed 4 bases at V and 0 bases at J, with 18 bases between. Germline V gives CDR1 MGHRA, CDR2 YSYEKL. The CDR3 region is CASSRDQAGGLNTEAFF. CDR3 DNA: TGCGCCAGCAGCCGCGATCAGGCCGGGGGGTTGAACACTGAAGCTTTCTTT.

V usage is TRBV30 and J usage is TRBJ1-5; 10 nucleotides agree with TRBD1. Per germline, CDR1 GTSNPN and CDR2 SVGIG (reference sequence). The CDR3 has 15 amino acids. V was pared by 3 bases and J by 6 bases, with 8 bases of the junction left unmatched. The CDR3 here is CAWRKGTGERQPQHF. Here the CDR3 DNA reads TGTGCCTGGAGGAAAGGGACAGGGGAGCGTCAGCCCCAGCATTTT.

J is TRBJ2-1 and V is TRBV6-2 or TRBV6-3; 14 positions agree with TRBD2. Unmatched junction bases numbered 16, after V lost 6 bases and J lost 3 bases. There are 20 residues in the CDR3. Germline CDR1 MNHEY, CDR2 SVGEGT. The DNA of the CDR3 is TGTGCCAGCAGCGCCGAGTGGACTAGCGGGGGGACCCACTACTACAATGAGCAGTTCTTC. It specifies CASSAEWTSGGTHYYNEQFF.

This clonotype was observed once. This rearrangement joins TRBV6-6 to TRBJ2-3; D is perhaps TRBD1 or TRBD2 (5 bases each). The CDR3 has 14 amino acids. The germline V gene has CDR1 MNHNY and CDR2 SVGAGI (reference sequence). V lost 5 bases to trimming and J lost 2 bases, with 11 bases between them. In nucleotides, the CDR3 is TGTGCCAGCAGTCGAGGGGCCGACACAGATACGCAGTATTTT. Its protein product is CASSRGADTDTQYF.

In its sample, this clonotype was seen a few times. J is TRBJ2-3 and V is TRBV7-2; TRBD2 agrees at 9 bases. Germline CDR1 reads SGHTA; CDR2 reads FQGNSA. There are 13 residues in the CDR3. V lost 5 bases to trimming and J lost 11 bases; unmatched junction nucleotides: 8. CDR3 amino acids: CASSDRLADLQYF. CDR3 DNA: TGTGCCAGCAGCGATCGACTAGCGGATTTGCAGTATTTT.

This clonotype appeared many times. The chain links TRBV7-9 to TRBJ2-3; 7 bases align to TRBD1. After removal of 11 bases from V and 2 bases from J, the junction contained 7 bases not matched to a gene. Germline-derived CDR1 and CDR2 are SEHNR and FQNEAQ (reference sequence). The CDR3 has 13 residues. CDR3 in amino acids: CAGLRGPTDTQYF. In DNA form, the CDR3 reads TGTGCCGGGCTGAGGGGGCCCACAGATACGCAGTATTTT.

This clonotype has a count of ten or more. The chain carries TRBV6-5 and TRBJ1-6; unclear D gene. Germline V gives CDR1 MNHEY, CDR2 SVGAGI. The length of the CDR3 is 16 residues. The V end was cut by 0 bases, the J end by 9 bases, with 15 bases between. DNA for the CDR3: TGTGCCAGCAGTTACTCGGCCAGCTGGGGTGGTTCACCCCTCCACTTT. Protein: CASSYSASWGGSPLHF.

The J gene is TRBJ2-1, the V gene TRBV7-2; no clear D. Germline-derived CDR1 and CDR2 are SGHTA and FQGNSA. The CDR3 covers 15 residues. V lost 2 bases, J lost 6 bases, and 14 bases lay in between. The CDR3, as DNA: TGTGCCAGCAGCTTATTCGAGTTTTTCGGCAATGAGCAGTTCTTC. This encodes CASSLFEFFGNEQFF. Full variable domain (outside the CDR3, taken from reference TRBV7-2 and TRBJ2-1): GAGVSQSPSNKVTEKGKDVELRCDPISGHTALYWYRQSLGQGLEFLIYFQGNSAPDKSGLPSDRFSAERTGGSVSTLTIQRTQQEDSAVYLCASSLFEFFGNEQFFGPGTRLTVL.

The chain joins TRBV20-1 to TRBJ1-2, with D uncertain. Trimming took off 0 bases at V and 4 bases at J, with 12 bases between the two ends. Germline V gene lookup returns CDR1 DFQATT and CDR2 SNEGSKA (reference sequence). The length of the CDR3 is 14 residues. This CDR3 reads CSARDWSGSYGYTF. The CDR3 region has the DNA TGCAGTGCTAGAGATTGGTCAGGATCCTATGGCTACACCTTC.

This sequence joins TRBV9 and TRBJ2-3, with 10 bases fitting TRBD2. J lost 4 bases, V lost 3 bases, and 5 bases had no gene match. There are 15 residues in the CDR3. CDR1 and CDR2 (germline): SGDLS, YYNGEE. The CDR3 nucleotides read TGTGCCAGCAGCGCTAGCGGGGGATCTGCAGATACGCAGTATTTT. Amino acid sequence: CASSASGGSADTQYF.

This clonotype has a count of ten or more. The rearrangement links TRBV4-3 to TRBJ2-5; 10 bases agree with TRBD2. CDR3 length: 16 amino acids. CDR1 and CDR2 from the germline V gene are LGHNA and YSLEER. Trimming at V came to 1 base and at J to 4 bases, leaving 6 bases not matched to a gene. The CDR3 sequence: CASSQGVAGGGETQYF. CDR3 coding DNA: TGCGCCAGCAGCCAAGGAGTAGCGGGGGGCGGAGAGACCCAGTACTTC.

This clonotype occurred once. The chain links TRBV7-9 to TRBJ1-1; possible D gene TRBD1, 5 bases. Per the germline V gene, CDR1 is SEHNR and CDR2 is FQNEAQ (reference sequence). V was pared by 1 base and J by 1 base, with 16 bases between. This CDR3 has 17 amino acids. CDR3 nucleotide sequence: TGTGCCAGCAGCTTAGGGGTTTTGTGGCAGGGGAACACTGAAGCTTTCTTT. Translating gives CASSLGVLWQGNTEAFF. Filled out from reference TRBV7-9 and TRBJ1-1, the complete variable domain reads DTGVSQNPRHKITKRGQNVTFRCDPISEHNRLYWYRQTLGQGPEFLTYFQNEAQLEKSRLLSDRFSAERPKGSFSTLEIQRTEQGDSAMYLCASSLGVLWQGNTEAFFGQGTRLTVV.

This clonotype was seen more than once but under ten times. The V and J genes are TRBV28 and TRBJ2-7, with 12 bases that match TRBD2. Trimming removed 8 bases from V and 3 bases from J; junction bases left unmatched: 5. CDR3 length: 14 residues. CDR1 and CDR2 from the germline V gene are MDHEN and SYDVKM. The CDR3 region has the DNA TGTGCCAGCGCACGGACTAGCGGGGACTACGAGCAGTACGTC. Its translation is CASARTSGDYEQYV.

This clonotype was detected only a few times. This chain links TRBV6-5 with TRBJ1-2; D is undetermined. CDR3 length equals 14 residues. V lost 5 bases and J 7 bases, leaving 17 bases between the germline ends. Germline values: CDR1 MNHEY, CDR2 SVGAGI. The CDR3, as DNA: TGTGCCAGCAGTGCCCCGTGGAGGGAGGGTGGCTACACCTTC. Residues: CASSAPWREGGYTF.

Here the CDR3 DNA reads TGCGCCAGCAGCCACCTGACTAGCGGGGGCGAGACCCAGTACTTC. This sequence encodes CASSHLTSGGETQYF. The chain uses TRBV4-1 and TRBJ2-5, with TRBD2 matching over 12 bases. Trimming took 3 bases from V and 5 from J; bases not matched to a gene: 4. CDR1 is MGHRA and CDR2 is YSYEKL in the germline V gene. This CDR3 is 15 amino acids long.

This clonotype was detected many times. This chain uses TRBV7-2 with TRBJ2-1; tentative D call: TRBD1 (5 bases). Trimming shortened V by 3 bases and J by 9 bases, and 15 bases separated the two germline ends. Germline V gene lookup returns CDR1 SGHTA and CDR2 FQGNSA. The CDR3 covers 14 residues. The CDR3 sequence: CASSFRVSGPEQFF. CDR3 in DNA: TGTGCCAGCAGCTTCAGGGTTTCGGGTCCTGAGCAGTTCTTC.

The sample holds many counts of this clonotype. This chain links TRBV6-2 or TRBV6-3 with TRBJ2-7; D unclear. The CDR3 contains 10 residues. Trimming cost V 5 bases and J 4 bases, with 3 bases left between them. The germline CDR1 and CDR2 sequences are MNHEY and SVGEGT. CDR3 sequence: CASSHYEQYV. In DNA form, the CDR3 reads TGTGCCAGCAGTCATTACGAGCAGTACGTC.

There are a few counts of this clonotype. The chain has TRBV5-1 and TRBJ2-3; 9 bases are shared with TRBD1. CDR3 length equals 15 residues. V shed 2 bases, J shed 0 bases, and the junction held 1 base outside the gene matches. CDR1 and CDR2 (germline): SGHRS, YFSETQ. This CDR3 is CASSFGTGSTDTQYF. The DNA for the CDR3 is TGCGCCAGCAGCTTCGGGACAGGGAGCACAGATACGCAGTATTTT.

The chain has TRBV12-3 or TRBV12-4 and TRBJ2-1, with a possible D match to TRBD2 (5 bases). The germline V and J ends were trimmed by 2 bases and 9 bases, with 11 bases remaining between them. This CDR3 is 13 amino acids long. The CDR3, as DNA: TGTGCCAGCAGTTTAACACTAGTCGGTGAGCAGTTCTTC. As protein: CASSLTLVGEQFF.

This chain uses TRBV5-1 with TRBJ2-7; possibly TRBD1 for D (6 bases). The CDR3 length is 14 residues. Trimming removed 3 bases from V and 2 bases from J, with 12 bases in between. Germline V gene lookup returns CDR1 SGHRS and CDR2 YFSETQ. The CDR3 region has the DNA TGCGCCAGCAGCTCGACAGGTGAAGCCTACGAGCAGTACTTC. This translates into CASSSTGEAYEQYF.

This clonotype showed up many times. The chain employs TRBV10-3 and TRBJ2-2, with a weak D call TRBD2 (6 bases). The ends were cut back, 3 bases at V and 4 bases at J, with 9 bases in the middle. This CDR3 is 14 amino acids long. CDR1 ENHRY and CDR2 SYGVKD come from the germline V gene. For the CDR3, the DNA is TGTGCCATCAGTGAACTAGCTAGCACCGGGGAGCTGTTTTTT. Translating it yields CAISELASTGELFF.